What follows describes a single TCR beta chain. The target antigen is unknown. These data are taken from a study of T cells in Graves' hyperthyroidism and ophthalmopathy. Study at large: Pretreatment peripheral blood was obtained at initial diagnosis.

Notes on the study in general: Among thyroid clonotypes expanded above 0.001, most also appeared in blood.

There were TCR beta CDR3 regions amplified from RNA transcripts. TCR CDR3 underwent first-round RT-PCR with the HTBI primer set. TCRdb redid the calling of the multiplex PCR reads with MiXCR, one entry per CDR3 protein. The sample lists 550,000 to 650,000 distinct CDR3 sequences, 12% to 15% occurring once. CDR1 MNHNS and CDR2 SASEGT come from the germline V gene. The CDR3 has 15 amino acids. With 3 bases clipped from V and 3 bases from J, the junction kept 6 bases outside the gene matches. Newly diagnosed patients aged 18 to 65 had hyperthyroidism of under 2 months' duration. Clinical symptoms, serum thyroxine and TRAb, thyroid ultrasound and orbital computed tomography were used for the diagnoses.

This sequence originates from a woman aged 40 to 55 with Graves' hyperthyroidism. The chain uses TRBV6-1 and TRBJ1-2, with TRBD1 matching over 8 bases. The material sequenced was blood. This CDR3 reads CASSETGVLDYGYTF. In DNA, the CDR3 is TGTGCCAGCAGTGAGACAGGGGTTCTGGACTATGGCTACACCTTC.